Presented here are 8 T cell receptor beta chains from one specimen sequenced in a study of CD8 T cells in ankylosing spondylitis. TCRdb independently ran MiXCR on the 5' RACE reads; one entry per CDR3 protein. The table records 300,000 to 350,000 distinct CDR3 sequences, under 25% of them present only once. The sequencing input was blood, either unsorted or a sorted T cell fraction (not recorded which). These receptors came from a female donor with ankylosing spondylitis or in good health (not recorded which).

There are many counts of this clonotype. The J gene is TRBJ1-1, the V gene TRBV29-1, with TRBD1 as a possible D gene (5 bases). Germline V gene sequence: CDR1 SQVTM, CDR2 ANQGSEA. The ends were cut back, 8 bases at V and 11 bases at J, with 21 bases in the middle. The CDR3 has 12 residues. In DNA form, the CDR3 reads TGCAGCTCCGTCCGGGATGGGGGGGAGGCTTTCTTT. This codes for CSSVRDGGEAFF.

The rearrangement uses TRBV7-2 and TRBJ2-1; 7 nucleotides agree with TRBD2. The CDR3 consists of 16 residues. Trimming removed 1 base from V and 7 bases from J; junction bases left unmatched: 10. Germline values: CDR1 SGHTA, CDR2 FQGNSA. The CDR3 DNA follows: TGTGCCAGCAGCTTAGGGGGCGGGAGTAGCAGGAATGAGCAGTTCTTC. Translation gives CASSLGGGSSRNEQFF.

The chain combines TRBV29-1 with TRBJ2-7; possible D gene TRBD2, 6 bases. The CDR3 runs to 11 residues. Trimming took 5 bases from V and 6 from J, leaving 11 bases between them. CDR1 is SQVTM, CDR2 ANQGSEA, per germline. The CDR3 nucleotides are TGCAGCGTTCGTACTAGCACCGAGCAGTACTTC. Its translation: CSVRTSTEQYF.

In its sample, this clonotype was seen a few times. The gene calls are TRBV15 and TRBJ2-1, with no clear D. CDR1 is LNHNV and CDR2 is YYDKDF in the germline V gene (reference sequence). Trimming shortened V by 4 bases and J by 6 bases, and 4 bases separated the two germline ends. This CDR3 has 11 residues. CDR3 region: CATSTTNEQFF. The CDR3 bases are TGTGCCACCAGCACCACCAATGAGCAGTTCTTC.

V is TRBV20-1 and J is TRBJ2-5; maybe TRBD2 (5 bases). Germline lookup yields CDR1 DFQATT and CDR2 SNEGSKA (reference sequence). Trimming took off 0 bases at V and 14 bases at J, with 13 bases between the two ends. This CDR3 is built from 11 residues. The CDR3 nucleotides read TGCAGTGCTAGAGATCCCGGGGTGCAATACTTC. Its translation: CSARDPGVQYF.

The CDR3 DNA sequence: TGTGCCATCAGCAGCACAGATACGCAGTATTTT. The encoded protein is CAISSTDTQYF. This sequence joins TRBV10-3 and TRBJ2-3; the D is unclear. CDR1 ENHRY and CDR2 SYGVKD come from the germline V gene. CDR3 length: 11 residues. Trimming left V 6 bases short and J 0 bases short, with 1 base between.

This clonotype was detected a few times. The chain couples TRBV27 to TRBJ1-2, with TRBD1 as a possible D gene (5 bases). CDR3 length equals 14 residues. The ends were cut back, 8 bases at V and 4 bases at J, with 17 bases in the middle. Germline CDR1 and CDR2: MNHEY and SMNVEV (reference sequence). The DNA for the CDR3 is TGTGCCAGCGGGCGGGGGGTAGAGAGCTATGGCTACACCTTC. Residues: CASGRGVESYGYTF.

J is TRBJ2-2 and V is TRBV5-1, with D possibly being TRBD1 (7 bases). The ends were cut back, 2 bases at V and 10 bases at J, with 12 bases in the middle. This CDR3 comprises 13 residues. The germline V gene has CDR1 SGHRS and CDR2 YFSETQ. CDR3 protein: CASSFRGDEELFF. DNA for the CDR3: TGCGCCAGCAGCTTCAGGGGGGACGAGGAGCTGTTTTTT.